This TCR beta chain was recorded in a study of T cells in Graves' hyperthyroidism and ophthalmopathy. This clonotype has a count of ten or more. TCR beta CDR3 region amplification was performed from RNA transcripts. HTBI primers were used for first-round RT-PCR of the TCR CDR3. TCRdb re-analysed the multiplex PCR reads in MiXCR, keeping a single row per CDR3 protein. The table includes around 500,000 distinct CDR3 sequences, 14% detected once. The CDR3 runs 15 residues. Germline values: CDR1 SGHTA, CDR2 FQGTGA. The germline V and J ends were trimmed by 3 bases and 2 bases, with 14 bases remaining between them.

This TCR came from a woman between 40 and 55 years old with Graves' hyperthyroidism. The chain couples TRBV7-3 to TRBJ2-7; D possibly uses TRBD1 or TRBD2 (5 bases each). Sequenced: blood. The CDR3: CASSLGVGPPYEQYF. DNA for the CDR3: TGTGCCAGCAGCTTGGGGGTCGGGCCACCCTACGAGCAGTACTTC.